These 19 T cell receptor beta chains were sequenced from one sample in a study of human T cells and chemical hapten exposure. TCRdb re-called the RACE reads through MiXCR, storing one row per CDR3 protein. The sample has almost 40,000 distinct CDR3 sequences, roughly 9.5% seen once. Stated time point: patch test 3, about 24 weeks after DPC sensitization. Noted treatment: therapeutic diphenylcyclopropenone sensitization with weekly scalp DPC. Total RNA was extracted from unfractionated whole blood. This material consisted of whole blood, taken in connection with sensitization to the hapten diphenylcyclopropenone (DPC). The source of these receptors is a man aged 50 to 60 with alopecia areata. Some clones in this sample may be carry-over from other donors' samples.

This clonotype was picked up a small number of times. This sequence joins TRBV9 and TRBJ2-3; D call uncertain. The germline V gene encodes CDR1 SGDLS and CDR2 YYNGEE. This CDR3 has 13 residues. Deletions cut 4 bases from V and 11 bases from J, with 17 bases between. The CDR3 protein is CASSSDPRDGQYF. Here the CDR3 DNA reads TGTGCCAGCAGCTCGGACCCGCGAGACGGGCAGTATTTT.

The V call is TRBV7-2, the J call TRBJ2-7, with 8 nucleotides matching TRBD1. From germline, CDR1 is SGHTA and CDR2 FQGNSA. This CDR3 contains 16 residues. V shed 5 bases and J 0 bases; nucleotides not matched to a gene: 9. Here the CDR3 DNA reads TGTGCCAGCAGCCGGGGACAGGCGACCGACTCCTACGAGCAGTACTTC. This sequence encodes CASSRGQATDSYEQYF.

This clonotype has at least ten counts. The chain recombines TRBV24-1 with TRBJ2-3; D perhaps matches TRBD2 (6 bases). The V gene lost 7 bases and the J gene lost 3 bases, with 16 bases spanning the gap. Germline V CDR1 and CDR2: KGHDR, SFDVKD. The CDR3 is 15 residues long. The CDR3 DNA is TGTGCCACCAGCGTTCCAGGCGGGACTACAGATACGCAGTATTTT. It encodes CATSVPGGTTDTQYF.

This clonotype was observed many times. The gene calls are TRBV7-9 and TRBJ2-7; a possible D gene is TRBD1 (6 bases). This CDR3 contains 13 residues. CDR1 is SEHNR and CDR2 is FQNEAQ in the germline V gene (reference sequence). The V gene lost 3 bases and the J gene lost 6 bases, with 12 bases spanning the gap. This CDR3 is CASSLGARGEQYF. The CDR3, as DNA: TGTGCCAGCAGCTTGGGGGCCCGGGGCGAGCAGTACTTC.

The rearrangement links TRBV3-1 to TRBJ1-4; D gene unclear. Germline V gene lookup returns CDR1 LGHDT and CDR2 YNNKEL (reference sequence). The CDR3 contains 15 residues. The V end was cut by 4 bases, the J end by 6 bases, with 15 bases between. CDR3 DNA: TGTGCCAGCAGCCCTGATTTGATATTGGATGAAAAACTGTTTTTT. Its protein is CASSPDLILDEKLFF.

In its sample, this clonotype was seen many times. The chain carries TRBV10-3 and TRBJ2-7; no clear D gene. This CDR3 is 12 amino acids long. Trimming cost V 3 bases and J 1 base, with 4 bases left between them. Germline CDR1 is ENHRY and CDR2 is SYGVKD. DNA of the CDR3: TGTGCCATCAGTGACCGTTCCTACGAGCAGTACTTC. Translation: CAISDRSYEQYF.

This clonotype was observed many times. V gene TRBV19 combines with J gene TRBJ2-2, with D possibly matching TRBD1 (6 bases). Germline V gene sequence: CDR1 LNHDA, CDR2 SQIVND (reference sequence). The CDR3 length is 15 residues. V was trimmed by 3 bases and J by 4 bases, leaving 12 bases between them. CDR3 amino acids: CASSIPPDSTGELFF. In nucleotides, the CDR3 is TGTGCCAGTAGTATTCCTCCGGACAGCACCGGGGAGCTGTTTTTT.

This clonotype has at least ten counts. The chain employs TRBV30 and TRBJ2-5; TRBD1 matches at 9 bases. From germline, CDR1 is GTSNPN and CDR2 SVGIG (reference sequence). V was clipped by 0 bases and J by 5 bases; unmatched bases: 7. The CDR3 consists of 15 residues. The CDR3 sequence: CAWSVLGTGRETQYF. In DNA, the CDR3 is TGTGCCTGGAGTGTATTAGGGACAGGGAGGGAGACCCAGTACTTC.

The chain combines TRBV7-2 with TRBJ1-5, with D uncertain. Trimming pared 0 bases from V and 7 bases from J, leaving 7 bases between. This CDR3 has 13 residues. Germline V lookup: CDR1 SGHTA, CDR2 FQGNSA. The CDR3 DNA reads TGTGCCAGCAGCTTAGCGCGAGGCCAGCCCCAGCATTTT. It is translated as CASSLARGQPQHF.

This clonotype appeared a few times. This chain joins TRBV10-2 and TRBJ1-2, with unresolved D. V was cut by 6 bases and J by 6 bases, with 20 bases left in between. The germline gives CDR1 WSHSY, CDR2 SAAADI. This CDR3 spans 15 amino acids. The CDR3 coding sequence is TGCGCCAGCAGATTACCGGGTGCCCTCGGGGATGGCTACACCTTC. Amino acids: CASRLPGALGDGYTF.

This clonotype was seen at least ten times. The chain is built from TRBV7-2 and TRBJ2-2; D is undetermined. Germline lookup yields CDR1 SGHTA and CDR2 FQGNSA. The CDR3 loop spans 14 amino acids. Trimming pared 0 bases from V and 1 base from J, leaving 3 bases between. The CDR3 protein is CASSLAGNTGELFF. The CDR3 DNA reads as TGTGCCAGCAGCTTAGCCGGGAACACCGGGGAGCTGTTTTTT.

V gene TRBV6-2 or TRBV6-3 combines with J gene TRBJ2-1; 16 positions match TRBD2. This CDR3 is 20 amino acids long. The V segment lost 4 bases and the J segment 1 base; nucleotides outside the gene matches: 10. Germline lookup yields CDR1 MNHEY and CDR2 SVGEGT. The CDR3 spells CASSSRVGTSGRESYNEQFF. The DNA of the CDR3 is TGTGCCAGCAGTTCCCGGGTGGGGACTAGCGGGAGGGAATCCTACAATGAGCAGTTCTTC.

The V gene is TRBV27, the J gene TRBJ2-1, with 7 bases matching TRBD1. CDR1 is MNHEY, CDR2 SMNVEV, per germline (reference sequence). The CDR3 contains 14 residues. Losses at the gene ends were 5 bases for V and 7 bases for J; bases not matched to a gene: 8. The CDR3 sequence is CASSKQPTGNEQFF. As DNA, the CDR3 is TGTGCCAGCAGTAAACAGCCGACAGGGAATGAGCAGTTCTTC.

This clonotype was seen at least ten times. The chain is built from TRBV7-8 and TRBJ2-3, with 10 bases that match TRBD2. The CDR3 is made up of 15 amino acids. Losses at the gene ends were 3 bases for V and 4 bases for J; bases not matched to a gene: 4. Germline CDR1 and CDR2: SGHVS and FQNEAQ. CDR3: CASSLWLAGADTQYF. The CDR3 nucleotides are TGTGCCAGCAGCTTGTGGCTAGCGGGAGCAGATACGCAGTATTTT.

In its sample, this clonotype was seen many times. The chain recombines TRBV11-2 with TRBJ2-1, with a possible D match to TRBD2 (6 bases). CDR1 and CDR2 (germline): SGHAT, FQNNGV. The CDR3 loop spans 15 amino acids. V shed 3 bases and J shed 0 bases, with 9 bases lying between them. In DNA, the CDR3 is TGTGCCAGCAGCTTCGGGGGTAGCTCCTACAATGAGCAGTTCTTC. Amino acid sequence: CASSFGGSSYNEQFF.

This clonotype was observed many times. The J gene is TRBJ2-1, the V gene TRBV7-6, with D maybe TRBD1 (6 bases). CDR1 and CDR2 (germline): SGHVS, FNYEAQ. V lost 1 base, J lost 7 bases, and 14 bases lay in between. The CDR3 has 15 amino acids. The CDR3 DNA is TGTGCCAGCAGCTTAGGCGGCAGGGGTGTGAATGAGCAGTTCTTC. Translating it yields CASSLGGRGVNEQFF.

There are a few counts of this clonotype. J is TRBJ1-6 and V is TRBV7-6; D not resolved. CDR3 length: 14 amino acids. Per germline, CDR1 SGHVS and CDR2 FNYEAQ. Trimming stripped 2 bases from V and 8 bases from J, with 10 bases between. In DNA, the CDR3 is TGTGCCAGCAGCTTAAGGTCATCAGATTCACCCCTCCACTTT. This codes for CASSLRSSDSPLHF.

This clonotype showed up many times. This chain joins TRBV28 and TRBJ2-7; the D call may be TRBD1 or TRBD2 (5 bases each). Deletions cut 6 bases from V and 2 bases from J, with 14 bases between. CDR3 size: 14 residues. Germline values: CDR1 MDHEN, CDR2 SYDVKM. The DNA for the CDR3 is TGTGCCAGCAGGGAAGAGGGGAGCGCCTACGAGCAGTACTTC. Translated: CASREEGSAYEQYF.

Note on this clonotype: Since a much larger clone is just one base distant, this may be a read error. The V call is TRBV3-1, the J call TRBJ2-1, with a possible D match to TRBD2 (6 bases). Germline V gene sequence: CDR1 LGHDT, CDR2 YNNKEL (reference sequence). This CDR3 is built from 17 residues. CDR3: CASSERVLASSYNEQLF. The CDR3 bases are TGTGCCAGCAGCGAGAGGGTGCTAGCGAGCTCCTACAATGAGCAGTTATTC.